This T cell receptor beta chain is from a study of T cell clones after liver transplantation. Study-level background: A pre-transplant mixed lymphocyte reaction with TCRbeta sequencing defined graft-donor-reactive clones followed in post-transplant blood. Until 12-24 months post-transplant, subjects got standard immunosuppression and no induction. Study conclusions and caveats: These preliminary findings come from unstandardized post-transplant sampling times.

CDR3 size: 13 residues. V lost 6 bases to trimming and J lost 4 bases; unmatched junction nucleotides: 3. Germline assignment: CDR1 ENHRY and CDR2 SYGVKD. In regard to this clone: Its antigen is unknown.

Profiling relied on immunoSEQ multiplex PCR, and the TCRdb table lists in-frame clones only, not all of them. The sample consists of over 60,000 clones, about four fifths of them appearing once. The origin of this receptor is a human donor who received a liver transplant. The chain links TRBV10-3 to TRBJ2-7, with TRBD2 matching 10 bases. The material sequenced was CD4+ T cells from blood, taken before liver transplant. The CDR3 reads CAIRGLAPYEQYF. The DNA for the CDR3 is TGTGCCATCAGGGGACTAGCGCCGTACGAGCAGTACTTC.